Listed below are T cell receptor beta chains from one sample, sequenced in a study of shared clonotypes between healthy human individuals. Here immunoSEQ multiplex PCR was the method, and the copy in TCRdb shows in-frame clones only, minus some. Seen here are approximately 2.5 million clones, 80% to 95% observed once, and the top ten hold roughly 0.36%. The sample comprised naive CD4+ T cells from PBMCs. Receptors were obtained from a man aged 18 to 29 in good health. Some clones in this sample may be carry-over from other donors' samples. Each CDR3 is given with its conserved first and last residue. D genes are given only for firm matches.

d_call,v_call,cdr3_length,j_call,cdr3_nt,cdr3_aa
NA,TRBV7-9,13,TRBJ2-1,TGTGCCAGCAGCTTATCCCCAGGGAGTGAGCAGTTCTTC,CASSLSPGSEQFF
NA,TRBV18,13,TRBJ1-1,TGTGCCAGCCGGAGTAGTACAGACACTGAAGCTTTCTTT,CASRSSTDTEAFF
TRBD1,TRBV27,14,TRBJ2-7,TGTGCCAGCAGCCCGTCCGGGACAGGGAACGAGCAGTACTTC,CASSPSGTGNEQYF
NA,TRBV5-1,13,TRBJ2-7,TGCGCCAGCAGCTTGGATGCGGTTGGGGAGCAGTACTTC,CASSLDAVGEQYF
NA,TRBV18,15,TRBJ1-2,TGTGCCAGCTCACCAGACATATCCTCTAACTATGGCTACACCTTC,CASSPDISSNYGYTF
NA,TRBV5-1,14,TRBJ2-7,TGCGCCAGCAGCTTGACAAGGGTTTCTTACGAGCAGTACTTC,CASSLTRVSYEQYF
NA,TRBV9,17,TRBJ2-5,TGTGCCAGCAGCGTAGCTCCGGGAGACTTGGGGCAAGAGACCCAGTACTTC,CASSVAPGDLGQETQYF
NA,TRBV27,14,TRBJ1-2,TGTGCCAGCAGTCCAAGACAGGAGAACTATGGCTACACCTTC,CASSPRQENYGYTF
NA,TRBV7-3,16,TRBJ2-2,TGTGCCAGCAGCTTGACCGGGACTCAGAACACCGGGGAGCTGTTTTTT,CASSLTGTQNTGELFF
TRBD1,TRBV29-1,12,TRBJ1-2,TGCAGCGTGGGAGACAGGGCAGGGGGCTACACCTTC,CSVGDRAGGYTF
TRBD2,TRBV4-1,17,TRBJ2-5,TGCGCCAGCAGCCTGAATACCAGAGCGGGGCTCCAAGAGACCCAGTACTTC,CASSLNTRAGLQETQYF
NA,TRBV7-2,11,TRBJ2-7,TGTGCCAGCAGCCACTACTACGAGCAGTACTTC,CASSHYYEQYF
NA,TRBV11-2,17,TRBJ1-3,TGTGCCAGCAGCCTCACTCCGGGACTGCTCTCTGGAAACACCATATATTTT,CASSLTPGLLSGNTIYF
NA,TRBV30,12,TRBJ2-7,TGTGCCTGGAGTGTAATAGGGTTCGAGCAGTACTTC,CAWSVIGFEQYF
NA,TRBV27,15,TRBJ2-2,TGTGCCAGCAGTTTACTGGGGCGTAGCACCGGGGAGCTGTTTTTT,CASSLLGRSTGELFF
NA,TRBV6-6,13,TRBJ2-1,TGTGCCAGCAGCCTCGACAGCTACAATGAGCAGTTCTTC,CASSLDSYNEQFF